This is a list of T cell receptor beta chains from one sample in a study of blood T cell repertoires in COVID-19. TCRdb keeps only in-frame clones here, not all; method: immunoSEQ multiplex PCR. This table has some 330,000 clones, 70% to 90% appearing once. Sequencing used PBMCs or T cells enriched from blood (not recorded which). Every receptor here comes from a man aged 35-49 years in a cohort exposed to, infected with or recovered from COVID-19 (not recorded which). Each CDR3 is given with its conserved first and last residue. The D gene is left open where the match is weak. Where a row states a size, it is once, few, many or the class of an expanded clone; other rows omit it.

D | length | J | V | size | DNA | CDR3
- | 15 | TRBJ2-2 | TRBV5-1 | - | TGCGCCAGCAGCCCCAGGGCAGCGAACACCGGGGAGCTGTTTTTT | CASSPRAANTGELFF
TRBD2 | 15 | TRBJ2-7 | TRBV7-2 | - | TGTGCCAGCAGCTTACTAGCGGGAGGGAGGGGCGAGCAGTACTTC | CASSLLAGGRGEQYF
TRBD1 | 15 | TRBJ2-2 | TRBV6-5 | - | TGTGCCAGCAGTTTCCAGACAGGGTCGGTTGGGGAGCTGTTTTTT | CASSFQTGSVGELFF
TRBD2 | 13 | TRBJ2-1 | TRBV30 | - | TGTGCCTGGGGACTAGCGGGGTACAATGAGCAGTTCTTC | CAWGLAGYNEQFF
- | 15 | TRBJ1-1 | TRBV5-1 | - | TGCGCCAGCAGCCTCTCGGACAGTTTGAACACTGAAGCTTTCTTT | CASSLSDSLNTEAFF
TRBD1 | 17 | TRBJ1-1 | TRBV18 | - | TGTGCCAGCTCACCCGCGGGACAGGCCGCGATGAACACTGAAGCTTTCTTT | CASSPAGQAAMNTEAFF
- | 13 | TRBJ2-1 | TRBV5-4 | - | TGTGCCAGCAGCGGACCCCAGCGGACTGAGCAGTTCTTC | CASSGPQRTEQFF
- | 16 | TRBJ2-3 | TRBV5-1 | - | TGCGCCAGCAGCTTGGCGACTAGTCCTGGCGCAGATACGCAGTATTTT | CASSLATSPGADTQYF
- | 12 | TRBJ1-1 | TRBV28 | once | TGTGCCAGCAGTTTACGGGACTCTGAAGCTTTCTTT | CASSLRDSEAFF
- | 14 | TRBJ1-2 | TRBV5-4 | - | TGTGCCAGCAGCTTCCGGGACATCCCCTATGGCTACACCTTC | CASSFRDIPYGYTF
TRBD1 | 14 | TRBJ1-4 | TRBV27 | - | TGTGCCAGCAGGTTACAGGGGCAAGGGGAAAAACTGTTTTTT | CASRLQGQGEKLFF
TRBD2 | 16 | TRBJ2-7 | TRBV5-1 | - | TGCGCCAGCAGCTTGGACACGGGAGGCCTATCCTACGAGCAGTACTTC | CASSLDTGGLSYEQYF
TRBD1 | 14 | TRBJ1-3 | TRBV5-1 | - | TGCGCCAGCAGCTTCGGGACAGCCGGAAACACCATATATTTT | CASSFGTAGNTIYF
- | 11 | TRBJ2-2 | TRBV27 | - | TGTGCCTCAGGGGAAACCGGGGAGCTGTTTTTT | CASGETGELFF
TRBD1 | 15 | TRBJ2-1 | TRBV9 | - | TGTGCCAGCAGACCCGACAGGGCGTCCTACAATGAGCAGTTCTTC | CASRPDRASYNEQFF
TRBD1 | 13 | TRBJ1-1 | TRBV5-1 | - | TGCGCCAGCAGCTCCGGGACAGGCCCTGAAGCTTTCTTT | CASSSGTGPEAFF
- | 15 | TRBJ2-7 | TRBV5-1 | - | TGCGCCAGCAGCGAAACCGGGACTCCCACCGACGAGCAGTACTTC | CASSETGTPTDEQYF
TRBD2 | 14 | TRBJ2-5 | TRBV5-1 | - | TGCGCCAGCAGACCGGGACTAGCGGGAGAGACCCAGTACTTC | CASRPGLAGETQYF
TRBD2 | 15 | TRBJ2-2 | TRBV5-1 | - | TGCGCCAGCAGCTCCGTAGCGGGGAGCACCGGGGAGCTGTTTTTT | CASSSVAGSTGELFF
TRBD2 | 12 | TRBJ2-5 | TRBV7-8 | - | TGTGCCAGCAGCCGGCGGGGGGAGACCCAGTACTTC | CASSRRGETQYF
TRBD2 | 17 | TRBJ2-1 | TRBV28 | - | TGTGCCAGCAGCCTCCCGGGACTAGCGGCCCCCTACAATGAGCAGTTCTTC | CASSLPGLAAPYNEQFF
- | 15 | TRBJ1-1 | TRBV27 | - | TGTGCCAGCAGTTCGCCCAGGGTCCGTGACACTGAAGCTTTCTTT | CASSSPRVRDTEAFF